The rows below give T cell receptor beta chains drawn from one sample of a study of radiotherapy plus CTLA-4 blockade in lung cancer. Profiling relied on immunoSEQ multiplex PCR, and the TCRdb table lists in-frame clones only, not all of them. The sample carries roughly 110,000 clones, more than 70% recorded once. The material sequenced was peripheral blood, taken from a patient treated with radiotherapy plus ipilimumab. These receptors came from a human donor with non-small cell lung cancer that progressed on radiotherapy plus ipilimumab. Some clones in this sample may be carry-over from other donors' samples. CDR3s include the opening cysteine and the closing phenylalanine or tryptophan. The order of the fields is J gene, clone size, V gene, D gene, CDR3 DNA, CDR3 protein. D genes are given only for firm matches. Some rows have no size entry. The others give once, few or many, or a class for an expanded clone.

j_gene: TRBJ2-5
abundance: NA
v_gene: TRBV9
d_gene: NA
CDR3nt: TGTGCCAGCAGCGTAGGACAGTACCAAGAGACCCAGTACTTC
CDR3aa: CASSVGQYQETQYF

j_gene: TRBJ2-7
abundance: NA
v_gene: TRBV7-9
d_gene: NA
CDR3nt: TGTGCCAGCAGCTTTACAGGGAGCGAAGAGCAGTACTTC
CDR3aa: CASSFTGSEEQYF

j_gene: TRBJ1-3
abundance: NA
v_gene: TRBV5-1
d_gene: TRBD1
CDR3nt: TGCGCCAGCAGCTTGGCGGGGACAGTCTCTGGAAACACCATATATTTT
CDR3aa: CASSLAGTVSGNTIYF

j_gene: TRBJ1-5
abundance: NA
v_gene: TRBV18
d_gene: NA
CDR3nt: TGTGCCAGCTCACCCCAAGACCATCAGCCCCAGCATTTT
CDR3aa: CASSPQDHQPQHF

j_gene: TRBJ1-1
abundance: NA
v_gene: TRBV18
d_gene: TRBD1
CDR3nt: TGTGCCAGCTCAGGCCGGGACAGGGGTGAAGCTTTCTTT
CDR3aa: CASSGRDRGEAFF

j_gene: TRBJ1-5
abundance: few
v_gene: TRBV4-3
d_gene: NA
CDR3nt: TGCGCCAGCAGCCCGCACCCATATCAGCCCCAGCATTTT
CDR3aa: CASSPHPYQPQHF

j_gene: TRBJ2-3
abundance: NA
v_gene: TRBV20-1
d_gene: NA
CDR3nt: TGCAGTGCGGGATACACAGATACGCAGTATTTT
CDR3aa: CSAGYTDTQYF

j_gene: TRBJ2-3
abundance: NA
v_gene: TRBV7-9
d_gene: NA
CDR3nt: TGTGCCAGCACCCCCGGGACAGATACGCAGTATTTT
CDR3aa: CASTPGTDTQYF

j_gene: TRBJ2-5
abundance: NA
v_gene: TRBV5-6
d_gene: TRBD1
CDR3nt: TGTGCCAGCAGCTTTGGACAGGGCTTAGAGACCCAGTACTTC
CDR3aa: CASSFGQGLETQYF

j_gene: TRBJ2-6
abundance: once
v_gene: TRBV4-3
d_gene: NA
CDR3nt: TGCGCCAGCAGCCAAGCGGGGGTCTCTGGGGCCAACGTCCTGACTTTC
CDR3aa: CASSQAGVSGANVLTF

j_gene: TRBJ2-5
abundance: NA
v_gene: TRBV7-8
d_gene: TRBD2
CDR3nt: TGTGCCAGCAGCTCTACCCTAGCGGGGGTACTCCAAGAGACCCAGTACTTC
CDR3aa: CASSSTLAGVLQETQYF

j_gene: TRBJ1-1
abundance: few
v_gene: TRBV6-1
d_gene: NA
CDR3nt: TGTGCCAGCATTCCACCGACTGACACTGAAGCTTTCTTT
CDR3aa: CASIPPTDTEAFF

j_gene: TRBJ1-4
abundance: NA
v_gene: TRBV5-1
d_gene: TRBD1
CDR3nt: TGCGCCAGCAGCCACCAGCAGGGGGTGGACGAAAAACTGTTTTTT
CDR3aa: CASSHQQGVDEKLFF

j_gene: TRBJ1-4
abundance: once
v_gene: TRBV9
d_gene: NA
CDR3nt: TGTGCCAGCAGCGGGGGACCGTATAATGAAAAACTGTTTTTT
CDR3aa: CASSGGPYNEKLFF

j_gene: TRBJ1-2
abundance: few
v_gene: TRBV7-2
d_gene: NA
CDR3nt: TGTGCCAGCAGCTTAGCAGGGGCTGGAGCCAACTATGGCTACACCTTC
CDR3aa: CASSLAGAGANYGYTF

j_gene: TRBJ2-5
abundance: NA
v_gene: TRBV5-1
d_gene: TRBD2
CDR3nt: TGCGCCAGCAGCGAAGGAAGCGGGGAAGAGACCCAGTACTTC
CDR3aa: CASSEGSGEETQYF

j_gene: TRBJ1-2
abundance: NA
v_gene: TRBV5-6
d_gene: NA
CDR3nt: TGTGCCAGCAGCTTGGAAGGCAGTTCGGACACCTTC
CDR3aa: CASSLEGSSDTF

j_gene: TRBJ1-5
abundance: NA
v_gene: TRBV2
d_gene: NA
CDR3nt: TGTGCCAGCAGGGCTGAGGGTGTGGGGACTCAGCCCCAGCATTTT
CDR3aa: CASRAEGVGTQPQHF

j_gene: TRBJ1-6
abundance: NA
v_gene: TRBV14
d_gene: NA
CDR3nt: TGTGCCAGCAGCCAAGTATTAGGGGAGCTCCTCCACTTT
CDR3aa: CASSQVLGELLHF

j_gene: TRBJ2-7
abundance: NA
v_gene: TRBV15
d_gene: TRBD2
CDR3nt: TGTGCCACCCGGACGGGAGGCCCAGCTTCCTACGAGCAGTACTTC
CDR3aa: CATRTGGPASYEQYF

j_gene: TRBJ1-1
abundance: NA
v_gene: TRBV7-9
d_gene: NA
CDR3nt: TGTGCCAGCAGCTTAGGTAACTTAGGAACTGAAGCTTTCTTT
CDR3aa: CASSLGNLGTEAFF

j_gene: TRBJ2-7
abundance: NA
v_gene: TRBV19
d_gene: TRBD1
CDR3nt: TGTGCCAGTAGTGAAAGGACAGGGGCGGACTACGAGCAGTACTTC
CDR3aa: CASSERTGADYEQYF

j_gene: TRBJ1-3
abundance: NA
v_gene: TRBV27
d_gene: TRBD1
CDR3nt: TGTGCCAGCAAGCCAGACAGGGATGGAAACACCATATATTTT
CDR3aa: CASKPDRDGNTIYF

j_gene: TRBJ2-5
abundance: once
v_gene: TRBV11-2
d_gene: TRBD1
CDR3nt: TGTGCCAGCAGCTTATTACAGGGGGCGACGTGGAATTCAGAGACCCAGTACTTC
CDR3aa: CASSLLQGATWNSETQYF

j_gene: TRBJ2-5
abundance: NA
v_gene: TRBV1
d_gene: NA
CDR3nt: TGCACCAGCAGCCACAGTCGAGACAGCCGTCAAGAGACCCAGTACTTC
CDR3aa: CTSSHSRDSRQETQYF

j_gene: TRBJ1-2
abundance: NA
v_gene: TRBV4-2
d_gene: NA
CDR3nt: TGTGCCAGCAGCCAAGACGGGGTGTATGGCTACACCTTC
CDR3aa: CASSQDGVYGYTF

j_gene: TRBJ2-2
abundance: NA
v_gene: TRBV11-2
d_gene: NA
CDR3nt: TGTGCCAGCAGTCCTTCGACAGTCACCGGGGAGCTGTTTTTT
CDR3aa: CASSPSTVTGELFF

j_gene: TRBJ2-5
abundance: NA
v_gene: TRBV5-4
d_gene: TRBD2
CDR3nt: TGTGCCAGCAGCTTCTTCGGGCGGGGGGAACAAGAGACCCAGTACTTC
CDR3aa: CASSFFGRGEQETQYF

j_gene: TRBJ2-7
abundance: NA
v_gene: TRBV4-1
d_gene: TRBD2
CDR3nt: TGCGCCAGCAGCCAGGTGGGACTAGCGGGGACCTACGAGCAGTACTTC
CDR3aa: CASSQVGLAGTYEQYF

j_gene: TRBJ1-5
abundance: NA
v_gene: TRBV2
d_gene: NA
CDR3nt: TGTGCCAGCGAAGCCGGACGGGGGGCAAAGGGAAATAGCAATCAGCCCCAGCATTTT
CDR3aa: CASEAGRGAKGNSNQPQHF

j_gene: TRBJ1-3
abundance: NA
v_gene: TRBV5-1
d_gene: NA
CDR3nt: TGCGCCAGCAGTTCGGGGTTTGGAAACACCATATATTTT
CDR3aa: CASSSGFGNTIYF

j_gene: TRBJ2-2
abundance: NA
v_gene: TRBV5-1
d_gene: TRBD1
CDR3nt: TGCGCCAGCAGCTCGACAGGGGATGCCACCGGGGAGCTGTTTTTT
CDR3aa: CASSSTGDATGELFF

j_gene: TRBJ1-2
abundance: NA
v_gene: TRBV28
d_gene: NA
CDR3nt: TGTGCCAGCACCCCGGACTCACACCCATATGGCTACACCTTC
CDR3aa: CASTPDSHPYGYTF

j_gene: TRBJ2-7
abundance: NA
v_gene: TRBV18
d_gene: NA
CDR3nt: TGTGCCAGCTCGTCAGGACAGGGACTAACCTACGAGCAGTACTTC
CDR3aa: CASSSGQGLTYEQYF

j_gene: TRBJ1-5
abundance: once
v_gene: TRBV7-3
d_gene: NA
CDR3nt: TGTGCCAGCAGCCTCTATCACAGGGTTCAGAGCAATCAGCCCCAGCATTTT
CDR3aa: CASSLYHRVQSNQPQHF

j_gene: TRBJ2-2
abundance: NA
v_gene: TRBV6-5
d_gene: TRBD2
CDR3nt: TGTGCCAGCAGTAGGACTAGCTTGCACACCGGGGAGCTGTTTTTT
CDR3aa: CASSRTSLHTGELFF

j_gene: TRBJ1-6
abundance: NA
v_gene: TRBV5-4
d_gene: NA
CDR3nt: TGTGCCAGCAGCTTTTCGCTTCCCGATTCACCCCTCCACTTT
CDR3aa: CASSFSLPDSPLHF

j_gene: TRBJ1-6
abundance: NA
v_gene: TRBV23-1
d_gene: TRBD1
CDR3nt: TGCGCCAGCAGTTGGGGACAGGGGGGGTATTCACCCCTCCACTTT
CDR3aa: CASSWGQGGYSPLHF

j_gene: TRBJ1-5
abundance: few
v_gene: TRBV9
d_gene: NA
CDR3nt: TGTGCCAGCAGCGTCAGGGAGAATCAGCCCCAGCATTTT
CDR3aa: CASSVRENQPQHF

j_gene: TRBJ2-3
abundance: NA
v_gene: TRBV19
d_gene: TRBD1
CDR3nt: TGTGCCAGTAGTAACCAACAGGGGTTCACAGATACGCAGTATTTT
CDR3aa: CASSNQQGFTDTQYF

j_gene: TRBJ2-7
abundance: NA
v_gene: TRBV4-3
d_gene: TRBD2
CDR3nt: TGCGCCAGCAGCCAATCGACTAGCACGACCGAGCAGTACTTC
CDR3aa: CASSQSTSTTEQYF

j_gene: TRBJ2-1
abundance: NA
v_gene: TRBV6-6
d_gene: NA
CDR3nt: TGTGCCAGCAGTTCCTCGGGCAATGAGCAGTTCTTC
CDR3aa: CASSSSGNEQFF